This paragraph reports one T cell receptor (beta chain). Its antigen is as yet unknown. The data were taken from a study of shared clonotypes between healthy human individuals. Study results and caveats: Clonotypes shared by all four donors outscored non-shared clonotypes in generation probability. Naive subsets generally exceeded memory subsets in estimated richness. Between a few donors, naive CD4 clonotypes were shared at a level of around 5.1%.

The junction had 10 bases not matched to a gene; V was cut back by 6 bases and J by 5 bases. CDR3 length equals 16 residues. The germline gives CDR1 SEHNR, CDR2 FQNEAQ (reference sequence). Clones were sequenced by immunoSEQ multiplex PCR, and TCRdb holds only the in-frame ones, with some missing. The sample lists about 690,000 clones, about 90% occurring once. The source is a man aged 18 to 35 in good health. Some clones in this sample may be carry-over from other donors' samples. The material sequenced was memory CD8+ T cells from PBMCs. This sample's subset: CD45RO+ cells pooled with CCR7-negative TemRA cells. V and J are TRBV7-9 and TRBJ2-1, with 10 bases identical to TRBD2. The chain's CDR3 is CASRGARTSGNNEQFF. CDR3 coding DNA: TGTGCCAGCAGGGGGGCTAGGACTAGCGGAAACAATGAGCAGTTCTTC.